These 21 T cell receptor beta chains originate from one sample sequenced in a study of metastatic and nonmetastatic thyroid tumors. Treatment of any kind had been given to no patient before thyroid surgery. TCRdb ran MiXCR on the PCR reads. Altogether some 30,000 clones are present, about 30% being singletons, with the ten largest covering approximately 30%. Input material: blood. These receptors all stem from a female donor with papillary thyroid cancer or a benign thyroid nodule (not recorded which). Some clones in this sample may be carry-over from other donors' samples.

The J gene is TRBJ2-7, the V gene TRBV4-1; D is perhaps TRBD1 or TRBD2 (6 bases each). Trimming took off 0 bases at V and 3 bases at J, with 15 bases between the two ends. CDR1 is MGHRA, CDR2 YSYEKL, per germline. The CDR3 totals 16 residues. CDR3 sequence: CASSQEVSGGFYEQYF. CDR3 nucleotide sequence: TGCGCCAGCAGCCAAGAGGTTTCCGGGGGCTTCTACGAGCAGTACTTC.

This clone was detected ten times or more. Other DNA variants within this sample encode the same CDR3. J is TRBJ2-5 and V is TRBV6-1; possible D gene TRBD2, 6 bases. The CDR3 spans 17 residues. In germline, CDR1 is MNHNS, CDR2 SASEGT. Trimming cost V 6 bases and J 3 bases, with 23 bases left between them. The CDR3, as DNA: TGTGCCAGCAGAGCCCAGCGGGTAGGCAGAATAAAAGAGACCCAGTACTTC. Residues: CASRAQRVGRIKETQYF.

Turning to this clone: At one boundary the junction diverges from the germline segment, which might be a read error. V gene TRBV6-5 combines with J gene TRBJ2-7; D possibly uses TRBD1 or TRBD2 (5 bases each). Germline V gene sequence: CDR1 MNHEY, CDR2 SVGAGI. CDR3 length: 15 amino acids. In nucleotides, the CDR3 is TGTGCCAGCAGTTCTCGGGACGTTAAAGTCTACGAGCATTACTTC. This translates into CASSSRDVKVYEHYF.

This clone was counted many times. The chain links TRBV6-1 to TRBJ1-5, with D tentatively TRBD1 (6 bases). V was pared by 6 bases and J by 3 bases, with 9 bases between. The CDR3 runs 13 residues. Germline V gene lookup returns CDR1 MNHNS and CDR2 SASEGT. The DNA of the CDR3 is TGTGCCAGCAGCGGGGACATCAATCAGCCCCAGCATTTT. Translating it yields CASSGDINQPQHF.

This clone came up once. The V gene is TRBV19, the J gene TRBJ2-7; 9 bases are a match to TRBD1. This CDR3 is 17 amino acids long. V was pared by 3 bases and J by 5 bases, with 14 bases of the junction left unmatched. Per germline, CDR1 LNHDA and CDR2 SQIVND (reference sequence). As DNA, the CDR3 is TGTGCCAGTAGTATGGGCCCACAGGGGGCGCTGAGGAACGAGCAGTACTTC. It codes for CASSMGPQGALRNEQYF. Full variable domain (rest looked up from reference TRBV19 and TRBJ2-7): DGGITQSPKYLFRKEGQNVTLSCEQNLNHDAMYWYRQDPGQGLRLIYYSQIVNDFQKGDIAEGYSVSREKKESFPLTVTSAQKNPTAFYLCASSMGPQGALRNEQYFGPGTRLTVT.

This clone was seen many times. The chain recombines TRBV4-1 with TRBJ2-5; D not resolved. V gave up 1 base and J gave up 5 bases, with 11 bases separating them. Germline lookup yields CDR1 MGHRA and CDR2 YSYEKL. The CDR3 sequence is 14 residues long. As DNA, the CDR3 is TGCGCCAGCAGCCAAGTCATAGGAAGGGAGACCCAGTACTTC. This sequence encodes CASSQVIGRETQYF.

In its sample, this clone was seen many times. One end of the junction fails to match germline, which may point to a read error. The same CDR3 is also encoded by other DNA sequences in this sample. The chain links TRBV2 to TRBJ1-5, with unresolved D. From germline, CDR1 is SNHLY and CDR2 FYNNEI. This CDR3 is built from 14 residues. The CDR3 DNA follows: TGTGCCAGCAGTGAGGGGAGGCGGAATCAGCCTCAGCATTTT. It encodes CASSEGRRNQPQHF.

This clone was detected ten times or more. The chain joins TRBV6-1 to TRBJ1-1; D is uncertain. The CDR3 sequence is 14 residues long. Trimming took 3 bases from V and 3 from J, leaving 11 bases between them. The germline V gene has CDR1 MNHNS and CDR2 SASEGT. CDR3 sequence reads: CASSERRQHTEAFF. The CDR3 DNA sequence: TGTGCCAGCAGTGAGAGAAGGCAGCACACTGAAGCTTTCTTT.

This clone was counted at least ten times. In the same sample, other DNA sequences code for this CDR3. The genes are TRBV19 and TRBJ2-1; 12 nucleotides match TRBD2. The CDR3 length is 15 residues. Germline V CDR1 and CDR2: LNHDA, SQIVND (reference sequence). Trimming cost V 3 bases and J 9 bases; bases outside gene matches: 6. As DNA, the CDR3 is TGTGCCAGTAGTATCGAGGCTAGCGGGAGGGGTGAGCAGTTCTTC. Residues: CASSIEASGRGEQFF.

In its sample, this clone was seen many times. The chain recombines TRBV5-5 with TRBJ1-5; D uncertain. Trimming removed 3 bases at V and 5 bases at J, with 9 bases between. This CDR3 is built from 13 residues. From germline, CDR1 is SGHKS and CDR2 YYEKEE (reference sequence). CDR3 DNA sequence: TGTGCCAGCAGCTCGTTAGGGCATCAGCCCCAGCATTTT. This codes for CASSSLGHQPQHF.

This clone came up many times. The chain combines TRBV30 with TRBJ2-5; no reliable D call. V was pared by 0 bases and J by 1 base, with 6 bases between. The CDR3 has 13 residues. Germline CDR1 and CDR2: GTSNPN and SVGIG (reference sequence). The CDR3 region has the DNA TGTGCCTGGAGTGTAAGGGCCCAAGAGACCCAGTACTTC. Translating gives CAWSVRAQETQYF.

Points on this clone: It may be a read error: a sequence one base away is much more abundant. The sample holds other DNA sequences that translate to the same CDR3. The V gene is TRBV28, the J gene TRBJ1-5, with unresolved D. The V gene lost 3 bases and the J gene lost 5 bases, with 11 bases spanning the gap. The germline CDR1 and CDR2 sequences are MDHEN and SYDVKM. The CDR3 loop spans 14 amino acids. The CDR3 region has the DNA TGTGCCAGCAGTTTCGATGGGCCTCATCAGCCCCAGCATTTT. Amino acid sequence: CASSFDGPHQPQHF.

This clone was detected many times. This sequence joins TRBV5-1 and TRBJ2-7, with D perhaps assigned TRBD1 or TRBD2 (5 bases each). This CDR3 is built from 14 residues. Trimming cost V 4 bases and J 3 bases, with 14 bases left between them. In germline, CDR1 is SGHRS, CDR2 YFSETQ. Here the CDR3 DNA reads TGCGCCAGCAGCCCTTATACAGGAGGCTACGAGCAGTACTTC. The encoded protein is CASSPYTGGYEQYF.

There are many counts of this clone. Written as DNA, the CDR3 is TGTGCCAGCAGTTCAACACAGGGGGCCGGGGAGCTGTTTTTT. It codes for CASSSTQGAGELFF. The V and J genes are TRBV27 and TRBJ2-2, with 8 bases matching TRBD1. This CDR3 spans 14 amino acids. Per germline, CDR1 MNHEY and CDR2 SMNVEV (reference sequence). Trimming at V came to 4 bases and at J to 6 bases, leaving 4 bases not matched to a gene.

This clone was seen many times. The CDR3 is CASSPYTGELFF. The CDR3 nucleotides are TGTGCCAGCAGCCCATATACCGGGGAGCTGTTTTTT. The chain is built from TRBV7-3 and TRBJ2-2; D is ambiguous. The CDR3 extends over 12 amino acids. Germline values: CDR1 SGHTA, CDR2 FQGTGA. V lost 5 bases to trimming and J lost 5 bases, with 6 bases between them.

This clone was observed many times. The chain couples TRBV19 to TRBJ2-1; D remains unclear. The CDR3 has 14 amino acids. V lost 7 bases and J lost 3, with 13 bases in between. CDR1 and CDR2 from the germline V gene are LNHDA and SQIVND (reference sequence). CDR3 protein: CASNLDLYYNEQFF. CDR3 bases: TGTGCCAGTAATTTGGACCTCTACTACAATGAGCAGTTCTTC.

In this sample, this clone turned up many times. V and J are TRBV20-1 and TRBJ1-1, with a weak D call TRBD1 (6 bases). The CDR3 totals 14 residues. With 4 bases removed from V and 3 bases from J, the gap between germline ends came to 15 bases. CDR1 DFQATT and CDR2 SNEGSKA come from the germline V gene (reference sequence). The CDR3 protein is CSATLGGADTEAFF. CDR3 sequence (DNA): TGCAGTGCTACCCTAGGGGGGGCGGACACTGAAGCTTTCTTT.

There are many counts of this clone. The chain employs TRBV11-2 and TRBJ2-1; 9 bases fit TRBD1. The CDR3 is 13 residues long. The V and J ends lost 5 bases and 6 bases, in that order; junction bases with no gene match: 2. Germline-derived CDR1 and CDR2 are SGHAT and FQNNGV. The CDR3 nucleotides read TGTGCCAGCAGCCTGGGACAGGGCAATGAGCAGTTCTTC. Protein: CASSLGQGNEQFF.

This clone came up a few times. The chain is built from TRBV25-1 and TRBJ1-5; 8 bases fit TRBD1. Germline V lookup: CDR1 MGHDK, CDR2 SYGVNS. With 4 bases clipped from V and 0 bases from J, the junction kept 5 bases outside the gene matches. CDR3 length: 16 amino acids. CDR3 bases: TGTGCCAGCAGTGGGGCGGGACAGGATAGCAATCAGCCCCAGCATTTT. Translation gives CASSGAGQDSNQPQHF. Looking up the rest from reference TRBV25-1 and TRBJ1-5 gives the full variable domain: EADIYQTPRYLVIGTGKKITLECSQTMGHDKMYWYQQDPGMELHLIHYSYGVNSTEKGDLSSESTVSRIRTEHFPLTLESARPSHTSQYLCASSGAGQDSNQPQHFGDGTRLSIL.

This clone has only a few counts. This chain uses TRBV28 with TRBJ2-7, with D perhaps being TRBD1 or TRBD2 (5 bases each). CDR3 size: 13 residues. V was clipped by 4 bases and J by 2 bases, with 9 bases between them. In germline, CDR1 is MDHEN, CDR2 SYDVKM. CDR3 region: CASSWGRAYEQYF. CDR3 nucleotide sequence: TGTGCCAGCAGTTGGGGACGAGCCTACGAGCAGTACTTC.

This chain joins TRBV19 and TRBJ1-1; D call uncertain. The CDR3 loop spans 15 amino acids. Germline V CDR1 and CDR2: LNHDA, SQIVND (reference sequence). V was trimmed by 5 bases and J by 0 bases, leaving 13 bases between them. CDR3 nucleotide sequence: TGTGCCAGTAGTTCGCCGGGAATATTGAACACTGAAGCTTTCTTT. Translated: CASSSPGILNTEAFF.